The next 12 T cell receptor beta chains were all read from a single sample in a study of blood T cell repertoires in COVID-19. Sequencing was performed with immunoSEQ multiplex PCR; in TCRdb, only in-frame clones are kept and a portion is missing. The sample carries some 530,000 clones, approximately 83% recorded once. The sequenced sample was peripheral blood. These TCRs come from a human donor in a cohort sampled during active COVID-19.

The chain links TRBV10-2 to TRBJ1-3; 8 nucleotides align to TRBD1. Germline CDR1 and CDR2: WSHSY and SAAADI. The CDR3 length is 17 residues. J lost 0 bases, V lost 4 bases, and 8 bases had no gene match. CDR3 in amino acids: CASSGWTGSDSGNTIYF. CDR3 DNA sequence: TGCGCCAGCAGTGGTTGGACAGGGTCCGACTCTGGAAACACCATATATTTT.

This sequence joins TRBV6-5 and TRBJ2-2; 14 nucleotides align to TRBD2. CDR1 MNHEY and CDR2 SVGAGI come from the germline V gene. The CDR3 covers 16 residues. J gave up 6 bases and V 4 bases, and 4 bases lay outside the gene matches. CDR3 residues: CASSWGLAGVAGELFF. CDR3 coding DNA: TGTGCCAGCAGTTGGGGACTAGCGGGAGTGGCCGGGGAGCTGTTTTTT.

The CDR3: CASSQEAYNYGYTF. In nucleotides, the CDR3 is TGTGCCAGCAGCCAAGAAGCGTACAACTATGGCTACACCTTC. V and J are TRBV3-1 (or the pseudogene TRBV3-2) and TRBJ1-2; D is unclear. The germline V gene encodes CDR1 LGHDT and CDR2 YNNKEL (reference sequence). This CDR3 is built from 14 residues. The V end lost 0 bases, the J end lost 2 bases, and 7 bases lay between the germline ends.

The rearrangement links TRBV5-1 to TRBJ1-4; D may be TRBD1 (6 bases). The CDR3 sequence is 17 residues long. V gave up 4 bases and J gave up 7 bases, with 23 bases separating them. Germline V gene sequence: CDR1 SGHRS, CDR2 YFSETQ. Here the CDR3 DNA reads TGCGCCAGCAGCCTAGACTCCACAGGGAGCAATAGTGAAAAACTGTTTTTT. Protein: CASSLDSTGSNSEKLFF.

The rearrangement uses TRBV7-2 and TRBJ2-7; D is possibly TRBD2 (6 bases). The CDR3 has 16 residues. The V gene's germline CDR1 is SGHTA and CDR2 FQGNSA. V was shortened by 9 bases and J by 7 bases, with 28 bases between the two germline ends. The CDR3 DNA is TGTGCCAGTACCGGTTCCCTTAGCGGAGAATGGGATGAGCAGTACTTC. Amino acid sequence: CASTGSLSGEWDEQYF.

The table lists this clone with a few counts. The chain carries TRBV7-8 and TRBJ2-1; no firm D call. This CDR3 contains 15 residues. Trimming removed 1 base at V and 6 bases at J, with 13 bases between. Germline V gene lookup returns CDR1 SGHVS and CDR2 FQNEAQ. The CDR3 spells CASSLGVAASNEQFF. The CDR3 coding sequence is TGTGCCAGCAGCTTAGGGGTAGCAGCGTCCAATGAGCAGTTCTTC.

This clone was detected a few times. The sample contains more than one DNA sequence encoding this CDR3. The CDR3 loop is CASSLRQGNTEAFF. The CDR3 coding sequence is TGCGCCAGCAGCTTGAGACAGGGGAACACTGAAGCTTTCTTT. The chain has TRBV5-1 and TRBJ1-1; TRBD1 matches at 7 bases. V lost 1 base to trimming and J lost 1 base; unmatched junction nucleotides: 1. CDR3 size: 14 residues. Germline V gene data show CDR1 as SGHRS and CDR2 as YFSETQ. Variable domain in full (rest from reference TRBV5-1 and TRBJ1-1): KAGVTQTPRYLIKTRGQQVTLSCSPISGHRSVSWYQQTPGQGLQFLFEYFSETQRNKGNFPGRFSGRQFSNSRSEMNVSTLELGDSALYLCASSLRQGNTEAFFGQGTRLTVV.

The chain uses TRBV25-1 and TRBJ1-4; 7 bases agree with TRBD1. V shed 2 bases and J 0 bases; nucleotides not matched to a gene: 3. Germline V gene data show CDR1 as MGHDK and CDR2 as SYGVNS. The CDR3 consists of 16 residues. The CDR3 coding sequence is TGTGCCAGCAGTGAAGGGGGGACAGCAACTAATGAAAAACTGTTTTTT. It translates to CASSEGGTATNEKLFF.

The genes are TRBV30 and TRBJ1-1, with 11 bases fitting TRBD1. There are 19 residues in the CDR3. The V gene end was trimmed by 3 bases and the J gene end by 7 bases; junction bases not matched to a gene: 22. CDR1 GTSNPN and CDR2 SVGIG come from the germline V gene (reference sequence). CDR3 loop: CAWRWTGGERLGVGREAFF. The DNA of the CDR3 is TGTGCCTGGAGATGGACAGGGGGCGAGAGGCTCGGGGTGGGCCGTGAAGCTTTCTTT.

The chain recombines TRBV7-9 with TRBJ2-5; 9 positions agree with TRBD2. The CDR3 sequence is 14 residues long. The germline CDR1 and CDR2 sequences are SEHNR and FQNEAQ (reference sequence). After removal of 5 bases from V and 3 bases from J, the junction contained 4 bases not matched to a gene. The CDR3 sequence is CASSHRLAEETQYF. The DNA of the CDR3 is TGTGCCAGCAGCCACCGACTAGCGGAAGAGACCCAGTACTTC. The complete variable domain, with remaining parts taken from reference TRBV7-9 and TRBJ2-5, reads DTGVSQNPRHKITKRGQNVTFRCDPISEHNRLYWYRQTLGQGPEFLTYFQNEAQLEKSRLLSDRFSAERPKGSFSTLEIQRTEQGDSAMYLCASSHRLAEETQYFGPGTRLLVL.

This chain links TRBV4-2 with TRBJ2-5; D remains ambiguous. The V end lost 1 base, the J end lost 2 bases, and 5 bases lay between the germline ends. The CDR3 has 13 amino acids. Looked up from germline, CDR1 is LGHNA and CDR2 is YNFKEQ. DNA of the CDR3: TGTGCCAGCAGCCAAGGTTCGCAAGAGACCCAGTACTTC. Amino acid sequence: CASSQGSQETQYF.

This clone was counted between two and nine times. The CDR3 loop is CASWTGAPPNYGYTF. The CDR3 bases are TGTGCCAGCTGGACAGGGGCCCCGCCTAACTATGGCTACACCTTC. The V and J genes are TRBV28 and TRBJ1-2, with 9 positions matching TRBD1. Germline V gene data show CDR1 as MDHEN and CDR2 as SYDVKM. This CDR3 spans 15 amino acids. The V and J ends lost 8 bases and 0 bases, in that order; junction bases with no gene match: 7.